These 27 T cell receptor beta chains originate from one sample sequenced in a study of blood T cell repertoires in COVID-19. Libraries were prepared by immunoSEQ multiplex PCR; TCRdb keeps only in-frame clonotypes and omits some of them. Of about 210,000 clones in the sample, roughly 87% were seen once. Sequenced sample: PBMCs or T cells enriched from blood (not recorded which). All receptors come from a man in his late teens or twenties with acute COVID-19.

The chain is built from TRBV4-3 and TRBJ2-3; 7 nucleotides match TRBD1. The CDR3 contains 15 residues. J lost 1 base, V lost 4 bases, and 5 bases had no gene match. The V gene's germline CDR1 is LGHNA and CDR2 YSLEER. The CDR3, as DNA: TGCGCCAGCAGCCCTAGACAGGGTGGCACAGATACGCAGTATTTT. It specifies CASSPRQGGTDTQYF.

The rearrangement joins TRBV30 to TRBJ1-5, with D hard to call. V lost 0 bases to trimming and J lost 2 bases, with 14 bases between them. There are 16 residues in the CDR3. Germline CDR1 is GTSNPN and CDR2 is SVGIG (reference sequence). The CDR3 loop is CAWSVPGYGGNQPQHF. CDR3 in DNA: TGTGCCTGGAGTGTACCTGGGTACGGGGGCAATCAGCCCCAGCATTTT.

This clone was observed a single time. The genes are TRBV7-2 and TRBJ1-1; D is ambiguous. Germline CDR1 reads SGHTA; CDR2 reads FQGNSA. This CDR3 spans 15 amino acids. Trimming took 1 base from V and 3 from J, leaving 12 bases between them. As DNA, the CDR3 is TGTGCCAGCAGCTTAGGAACGGGATCGTACACTGAAGCTTTCTTT. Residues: CASSLGTGSYTEAFF.

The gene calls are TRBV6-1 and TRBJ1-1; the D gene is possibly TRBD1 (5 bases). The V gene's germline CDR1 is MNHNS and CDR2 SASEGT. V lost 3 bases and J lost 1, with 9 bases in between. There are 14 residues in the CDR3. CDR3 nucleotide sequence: TGTGCCAGCAGTGACAGGGCTGGGAACACTGAAGCTTTCTTT. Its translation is CASSDRAGNTEAFF.

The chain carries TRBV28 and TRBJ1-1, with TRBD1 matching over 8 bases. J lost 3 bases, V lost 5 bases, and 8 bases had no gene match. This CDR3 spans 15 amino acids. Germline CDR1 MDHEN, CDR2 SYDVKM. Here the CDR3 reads CASSPLGQGDTEAFF. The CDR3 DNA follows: TGTGCCAGCAGTCCCCTAGGACAGGGCGACACTGAAGCTTTCTTT.

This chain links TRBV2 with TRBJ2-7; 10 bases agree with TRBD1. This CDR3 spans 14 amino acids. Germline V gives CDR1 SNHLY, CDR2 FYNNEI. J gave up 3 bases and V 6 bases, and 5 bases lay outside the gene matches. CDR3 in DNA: TGTGCCAGCAGAATGGGACAGGGGAACTACGAGCAGTACTTC. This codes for CASRMGQGNYEQYF.

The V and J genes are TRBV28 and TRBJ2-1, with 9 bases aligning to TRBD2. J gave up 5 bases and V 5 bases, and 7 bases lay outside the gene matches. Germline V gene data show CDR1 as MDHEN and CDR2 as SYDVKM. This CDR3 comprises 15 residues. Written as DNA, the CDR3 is TGTGCCAGCAGTAGTGGGCTAGCGGGGCACAATGAGCAGTTCTTC. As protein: CASSSGLAGHNEQFF.

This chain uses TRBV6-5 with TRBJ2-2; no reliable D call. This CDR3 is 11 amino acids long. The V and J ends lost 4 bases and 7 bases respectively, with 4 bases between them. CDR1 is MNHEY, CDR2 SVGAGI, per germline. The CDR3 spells CASSSFGELFF. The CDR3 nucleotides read TGTGCCAGCAGTTCATTCGGGGAGCTGTTTTTT.

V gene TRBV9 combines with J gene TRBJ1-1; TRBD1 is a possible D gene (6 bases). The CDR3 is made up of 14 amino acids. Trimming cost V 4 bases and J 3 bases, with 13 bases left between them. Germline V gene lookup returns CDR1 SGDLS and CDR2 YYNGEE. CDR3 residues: CASSPSAGDTEAFF. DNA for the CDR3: TGTGCCAGCAGCCCCTCCGCAGGGGACACTGAAGCTTTCTTT. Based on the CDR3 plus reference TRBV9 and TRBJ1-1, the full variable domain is DSGVTQTPKHLITATGQRVTLRCSPRSGDLSVYWYQQSLDQGLQFLIQYYNGEERAKGNILERFSAQQFPDLHSELNLSSLELGDSALYFCASSPSAGDTEAFFGQGTRLTVV.

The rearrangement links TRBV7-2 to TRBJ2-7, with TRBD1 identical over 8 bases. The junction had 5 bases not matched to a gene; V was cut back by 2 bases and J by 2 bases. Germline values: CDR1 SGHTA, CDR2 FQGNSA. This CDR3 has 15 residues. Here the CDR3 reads CASSLTGTGAYEQYF. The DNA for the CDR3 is TGTGCCAGCAGCTTAACCGGGACAGGAGCCTACGAGCAGTACTTC.

Here the CDR3 reads CASSVGQGDEKLFF. The CDR3 DNA is TGTGCCAGCAGCGTCGGTCAGGGGGATGAAAAACTGTTTTTT. V usage is TRBV9 and J usage is TRBJ1-4; 7 bases align to TRBD1. From germline, CDR1 is SGDLS and CDR2 YYNGEE. The CDR3 is 14 amino acids. J lost 6 bases, V lost 2 bases, and 4 bases had no gene match.

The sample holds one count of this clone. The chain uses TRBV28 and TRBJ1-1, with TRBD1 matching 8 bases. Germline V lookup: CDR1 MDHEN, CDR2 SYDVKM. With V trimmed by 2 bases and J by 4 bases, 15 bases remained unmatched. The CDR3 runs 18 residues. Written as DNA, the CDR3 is TGTGCCAGCAGTTTACAGTCGCGGGGCAGGGGGCGCGTCACTGAAGCTTTCTTT. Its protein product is CASSLQSRGRGRVTEAFF.

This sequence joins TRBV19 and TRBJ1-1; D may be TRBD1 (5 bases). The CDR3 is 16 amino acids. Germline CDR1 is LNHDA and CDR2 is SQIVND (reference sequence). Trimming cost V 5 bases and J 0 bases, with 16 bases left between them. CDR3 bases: TGTGCCAGTAGTGGGGTTTCGACAGAAATGAACACTGAAGCTTTCTTT. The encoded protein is CASSGVSTEMNTEAFF.

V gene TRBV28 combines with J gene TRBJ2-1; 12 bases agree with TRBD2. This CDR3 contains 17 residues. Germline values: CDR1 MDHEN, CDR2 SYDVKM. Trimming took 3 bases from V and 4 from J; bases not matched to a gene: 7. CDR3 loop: CASSFILAGGEYNEQFF. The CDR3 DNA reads TGTGCCAGCAGTTTTATCCTAGCGGGGGGGGAGTACAATGAGCAGTTCTTC.

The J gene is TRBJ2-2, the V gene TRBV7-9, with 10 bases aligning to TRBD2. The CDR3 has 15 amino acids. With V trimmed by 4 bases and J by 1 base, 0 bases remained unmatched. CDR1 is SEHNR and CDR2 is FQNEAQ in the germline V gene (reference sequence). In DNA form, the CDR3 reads TGTGCCAGCAGCTCTAGCGGGGGGAACACCGGGGAGCTGTTTTTT. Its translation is CASSSSGGNTGELFF.

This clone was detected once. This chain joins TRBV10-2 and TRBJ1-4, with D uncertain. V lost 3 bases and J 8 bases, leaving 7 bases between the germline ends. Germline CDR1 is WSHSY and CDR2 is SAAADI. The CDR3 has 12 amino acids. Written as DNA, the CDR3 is TGCGCCAGCAGTGAAACGGGGGAAAAACTGTTTTTT. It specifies CASSETGEKLFF.

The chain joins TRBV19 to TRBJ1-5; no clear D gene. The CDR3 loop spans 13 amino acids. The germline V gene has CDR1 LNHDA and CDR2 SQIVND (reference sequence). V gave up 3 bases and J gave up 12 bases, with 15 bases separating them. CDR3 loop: CASSIPSSPLQHF. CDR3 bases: TGTGCCAGTAGTATCCCCTCCAGTCCGCTCCAGCATTTT. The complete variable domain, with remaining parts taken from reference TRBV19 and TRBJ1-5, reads DGGITQSPKYLFRKEGQNVTLSCEQNLNHDAMYWYRQDPGQGLRLIYYSQIVNDFQKGDIAEGYSVSREKKESFPLTVTSAQKNPTAFYLCASSIPSSPLQHFGDGTRLSIL.

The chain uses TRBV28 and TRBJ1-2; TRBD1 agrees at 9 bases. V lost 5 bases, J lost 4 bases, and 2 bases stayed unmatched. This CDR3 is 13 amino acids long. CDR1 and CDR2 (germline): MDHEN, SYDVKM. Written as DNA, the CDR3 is TGTGCCAGCAGTCGGACAGGGGCCTATGGCTACACCTTC. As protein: CASSRTGAYGYTF.

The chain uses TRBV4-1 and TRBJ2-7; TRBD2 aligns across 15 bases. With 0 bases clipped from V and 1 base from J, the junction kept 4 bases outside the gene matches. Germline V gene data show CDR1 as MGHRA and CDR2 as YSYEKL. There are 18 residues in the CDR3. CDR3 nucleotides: TGCGCCAGCAGCCAAGACGGACTAGCGGGAGGGCGGTCCTACGAGCAGTACTTC. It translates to CASSQDGLAGGRSYEQYF.

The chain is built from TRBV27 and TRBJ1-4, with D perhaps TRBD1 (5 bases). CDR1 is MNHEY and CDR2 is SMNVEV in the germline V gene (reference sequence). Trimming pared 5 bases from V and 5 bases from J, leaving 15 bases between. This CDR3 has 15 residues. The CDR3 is CASSIGGALNEKLFF. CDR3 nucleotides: TGTGCCAGCAGTATAGGCGGGGCCTTAAATGAAAAACTGTTTTTT.

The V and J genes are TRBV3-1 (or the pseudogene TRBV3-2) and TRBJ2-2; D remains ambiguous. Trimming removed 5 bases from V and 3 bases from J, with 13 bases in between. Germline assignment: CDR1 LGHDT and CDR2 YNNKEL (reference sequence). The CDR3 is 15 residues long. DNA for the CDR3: TGTGCCAGCAGCGCTTGGAACAGACACACCGGGGAGCTGTTTTTT. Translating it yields CASSAWNRHTGELFF.

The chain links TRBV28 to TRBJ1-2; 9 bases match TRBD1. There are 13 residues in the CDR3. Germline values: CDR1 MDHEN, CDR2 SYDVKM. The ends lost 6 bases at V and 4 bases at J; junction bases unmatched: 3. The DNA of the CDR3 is TGTGCCAGCAGCCTGGACAGGGGCTATGGCTACACCTTC. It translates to CASSLDRGYGYTF.

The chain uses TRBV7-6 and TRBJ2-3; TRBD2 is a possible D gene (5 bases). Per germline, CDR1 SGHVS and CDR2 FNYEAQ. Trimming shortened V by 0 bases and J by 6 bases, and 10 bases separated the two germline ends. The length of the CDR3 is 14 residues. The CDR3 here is CASSLASEDDTQYF. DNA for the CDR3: TGTGCCAGCAGCTTAGCGTCGGAGGATGATACGCAGTATTTT.

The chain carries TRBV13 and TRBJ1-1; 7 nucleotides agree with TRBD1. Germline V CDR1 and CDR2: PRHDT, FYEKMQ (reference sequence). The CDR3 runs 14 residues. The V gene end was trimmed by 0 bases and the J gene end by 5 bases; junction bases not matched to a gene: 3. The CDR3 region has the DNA TGTGCCAGCAGCTTAGGTTCAGGGGGGACTGAAGCTTTCTTT. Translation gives CASSLGSGGTEAFF. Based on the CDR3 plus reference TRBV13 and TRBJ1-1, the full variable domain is AAGVIQSPRHLIKEKRETATLKCYPIPRHDTVYWYQQGPGQDPQFLISFYEKMQSDKGSIPDRFSAQQFSDYHSELNMSSLELGDSALYFCASSLGSGGTEAFFGQGTRLTVV.

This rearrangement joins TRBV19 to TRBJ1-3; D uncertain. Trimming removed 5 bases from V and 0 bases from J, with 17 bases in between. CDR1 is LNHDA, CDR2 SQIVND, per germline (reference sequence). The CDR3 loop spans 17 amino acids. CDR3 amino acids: CASSLYTPGASGNTIYF. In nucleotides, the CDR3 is TGTGCCAGTAGTCTTTACACCCCCGGAGCCTCTGGAAACACCATATATTTT.

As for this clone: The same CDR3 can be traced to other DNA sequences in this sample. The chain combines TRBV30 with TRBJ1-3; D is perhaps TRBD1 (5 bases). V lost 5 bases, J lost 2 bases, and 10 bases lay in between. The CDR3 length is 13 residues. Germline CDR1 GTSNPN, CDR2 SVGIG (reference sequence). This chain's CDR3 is CAWSEGAGNTIYF. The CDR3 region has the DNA TGTGCCTGGTCGGAAGGGGCTGGAAACACCATATATTTT.

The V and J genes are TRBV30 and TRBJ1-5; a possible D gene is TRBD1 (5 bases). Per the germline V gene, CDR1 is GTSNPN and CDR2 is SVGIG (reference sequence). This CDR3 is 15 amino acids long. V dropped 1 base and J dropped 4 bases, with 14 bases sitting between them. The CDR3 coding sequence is TGTGCCTGGAGTGAGGGGCTCGGTAGGAATCAGCCCCAGCATTTT. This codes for CAWSEGLGRNQPQHF.